One TCR beta chain is described in this entry. Its target is unknown. One end of the junction is discordant with germline, which a read error may explain. Authors' analysis steps: For papillary thyroid cancer, a distant-metastasis classifier was constructed from CDR3 differences observed across clinicopathological groups. MiXCR was used by TCRdb to re-call the PCR reads. The authors' filters were not applied to this entry. The table records about 37,000 clones, 25% to 30% of them present only once. The sample is drawn from a study of metastatic and nonmetastatic thyroid tumors. Overall study results and limits: Malignant tumors reportedly showed significantly higher TCR beta diversity than benign nodules in both blood and tumor.

Treatment of any kind had been given to no patient before thyroid surgery. The clonotype was recovered from a male donor with papillary thyroid cancer or a benign thyroid nodule (not recorded which). Some clones in this sample may be carry-over from other donors' samples. What was sequenced was blood.

The CDR3 here is CVSSRNTEAFF. CDR3 nucleotides: TGTGTCAGCAGTAGGAACACTGAAGCTTTCTTT. This rearrangement joins TRBV6-2 or TRBV6-3 to TRBJ1-1; D unclear. Germline V lookup: CDR1 MNHEY, CDR2 SVGEGT. The CDR3 has 11 amino acids.